Included here is one TCR beta chain sequence, with context. Antigen unknown. The sample comes from a study of OX40 agonist ivuxolimab in advanced cancers. General observations from the study: Among the lowest peripheral clonal expansion occurred in 0.1-3.0 mg/kg partial responders.

Generated by immunoSEQ multiplex PCR, the TCRdb table keeps only in-frame clones and is missing some. The table includes tens of thousands of clones, approximately 87% detected once. The source was CD4+ or CD8+ T cells sorted from blood, collected in a trial of the OX40 agonist ivuxolimab. The TCR originated in an adult with an advanced solid tumor such as melanoma, head and neck, liver or kidney cancer.

The CDR3: CASTSLNSGNTIYF. CDR3 in DNA: TGTGCCAGTACCTCATTAAACTCTGGAAACACCATATATTTT. This rearrangement joins TRBV19 to TRBJ1-3, with unresolved D. Trimming left V 7 bases short and J 0 bases short, with 10 bases between. The germline V gene encodes CDR1 LNHDA and CDR2 SQIVND (reference sequence). This CDR3 region has 14 residues.